The rows below give T cell receptor beta chains drawn from one sample of a study of CD8 T cells in Susac syndrome. TCRdb re-analysed the immunoSEQ multiplex PCR reads in MiXCR, keeping a single row per CDR3 protein. The repertoire holds approximately 170,000 distinct CDR3 sequences, 92% seen once, with about 0.073% in the top ten. Sequencing used CD4+ T cells from PBMCs. The receptor set was obtained from a human donor in good health. CDR3s include the opening cysteine and the closing phenylalanine or tryptophan. A D gene is named only where the DNA matches it firmly. Clone sizes are given selectively: once, few, many, or a class where the clone is expanded.

TRBV28	-	-	TRBJ2-7	CASSLRSGLQYF	TGTGCCAGCAGTTTACGTTCCGGTCTTCAGTACTTC
TRBV2	-	TRBD1	TRBJ2-7	CASTGVSYEQYF	TGTGCCAGTACAGGGGTGTCCTACGAGCAGTACTTC
TRBV29-1	-	TRBD2	TRBJ2-5	CSVAMTSGQTQYF	TGCAGCGTTGCCATGACTAGCGGGCAGACCCAGTACTTC
TRBV5-1	-	-	TRBJ1-1	CASSPGLGRLGTEAFF	TGCGCCAGCAGCCCGGGCTTGGGGAGGTTAGGCACTGAAGCTTTCTTT
TRBV20-1	-	TRBD1	TRBJ1-4	CSAIETGATNEKLFF	TGCAGTGCTATAGAAACAGGGGCCACTAATGAAAAACTGTTTTTT
TRBV19	few	-	TRBJ2-7	CASSIRGTGEQYF	TGTGCCAGTAGTATTAGGGGGACCGGCGAGCAGTACTTC
TRBV29-1	-	-	TRBJ1-2	CSVEDPLREIYGYTF	TGCAGCGTTGAAGATCCGCTCAGGGAGATTTATGGCTACACCTTC
TRBV10-2	-	-	TRBJ1-6	CATLTGGGSPLHF	TGCGCCACCCTCACGGGAGGTGGATCACCCCTCCACTTT
TRBV10-3	few	-	TRBJ2-7	CAINPIGLGYEQYF	TGTGCCATCAACCCCATAGGGTTGGGCTACGAGCAGTACTTC
TRBV20-1	-	-	TRBJ1-2	CSARDRGEGMSYTF	TGCAGTGCTAGAGATCGGGGGGAAGGTATGAGCTACACCTTC
TRBV3-1	-	-	TRBJ1-2	CASSQDMTAWGYTF	TGTGCCAGCAGCCAAGATATGACTGCCTGGGGCTACACCTTC
TRBV6-5	-	-	TRBJ2-7	CASSFRQNPYEQYF	TGTGCCAGCAGTTTTCGACAGAACCCCTACGAGCAGTACTTC
TRBV6-1	-	TRBD1	TRBJ2-4	CASRPGQGVGIQYF	TGTGCCAGCAGGCCGGGACAGGGGGTTGGCATTCAGTACTTC
TRBV10-3	-	-	TRBJ2-7	CAISERNLPYEQYF	TGTGCCATCAGTGAGCGGAACCTCCCCTACGAGCAGTACTTC
TRBV5-1	once	TRBD2	TRBJ2-2	CASSLALAAENTGELFF	TGCGCCAGCAGCTTGGCCCTAGCGGCCGAGAACACCGGGGAGCTGTTTTTT
TRBV5-6	-	-	TRBJ2-4	CASSLIRHLAKNIQYF	TGTGCCAGCAGCCTCATACGACACTTAGCCAAAAACATTCAGTACTTC
TRBV5-4	-	TRBD1	TRBJ2-3	CASSKAGGLGTDTQYF	TGTGCCAGCAGCAAGGCAGGGGGCCTGGGCACAGATACGCAGTATTTT
TRBV12-3/TRBV12-4	-	-	TRBJ1-3	CASSTTTPGNTIYF	TGTGCCAGCAGTACAACGACCCCTGGAAACACCATATATTTT
TRBV5-1	-	TRBD1	TRBJ1-2	CASSLQQGASSNYGYTF	TGCGCCAGCAGCTTACAACAGGGGGCCTCATCTAACTATGGCTACACCTTC
TRBV7-9	once	TRBD1	TRBJ2-7	CASSFSGTGVPYEQYF	TGTGCCAGCAGCTTCTCCGGGACAGGGGTTCCCTACGAGCAGTACTTC